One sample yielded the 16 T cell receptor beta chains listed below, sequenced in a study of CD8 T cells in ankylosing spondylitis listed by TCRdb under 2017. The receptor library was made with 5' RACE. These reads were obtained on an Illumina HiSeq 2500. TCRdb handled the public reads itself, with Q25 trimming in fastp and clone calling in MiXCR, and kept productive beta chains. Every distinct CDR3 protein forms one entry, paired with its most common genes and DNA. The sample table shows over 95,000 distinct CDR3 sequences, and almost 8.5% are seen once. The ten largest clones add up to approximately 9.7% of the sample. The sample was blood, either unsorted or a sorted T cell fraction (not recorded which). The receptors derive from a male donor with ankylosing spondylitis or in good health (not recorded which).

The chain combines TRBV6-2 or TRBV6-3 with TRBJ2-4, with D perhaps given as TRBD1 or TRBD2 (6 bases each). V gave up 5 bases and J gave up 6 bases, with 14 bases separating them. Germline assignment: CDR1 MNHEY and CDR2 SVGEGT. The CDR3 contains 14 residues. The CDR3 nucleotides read TGTGCCAGCAGTGCCATAGGGGGGAGAAACATTCAGTACTTC. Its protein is CASSAIGGRNIQYF.

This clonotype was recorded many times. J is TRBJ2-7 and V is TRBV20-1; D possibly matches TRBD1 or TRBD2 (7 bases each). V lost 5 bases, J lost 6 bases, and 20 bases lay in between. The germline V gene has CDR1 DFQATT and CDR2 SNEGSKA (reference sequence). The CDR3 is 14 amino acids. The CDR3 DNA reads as TGCAGTGCTTACCCGGTCAGGGGGGGTAGCGAGCAGTACTTC. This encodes CSAYPVRGGSEQYF.

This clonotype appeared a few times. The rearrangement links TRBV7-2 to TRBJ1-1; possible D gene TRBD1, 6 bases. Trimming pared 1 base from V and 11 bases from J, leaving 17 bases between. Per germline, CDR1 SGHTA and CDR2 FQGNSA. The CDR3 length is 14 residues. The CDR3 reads CASSLDRDVVSAFF. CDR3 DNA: TGTGCCAGCAGCTTAGACAGGGACGTTGTGAGTGCTTTCTTT.

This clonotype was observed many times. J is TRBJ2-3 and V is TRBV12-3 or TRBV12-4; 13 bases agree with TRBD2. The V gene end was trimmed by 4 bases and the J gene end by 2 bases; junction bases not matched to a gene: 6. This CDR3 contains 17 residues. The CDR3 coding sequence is TGTGCCAGCAGTTCCGGACTAGCGGGGGCCCACACAGATACGCAGTATTTT. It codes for CASSSGLAGAHTDTQYF.

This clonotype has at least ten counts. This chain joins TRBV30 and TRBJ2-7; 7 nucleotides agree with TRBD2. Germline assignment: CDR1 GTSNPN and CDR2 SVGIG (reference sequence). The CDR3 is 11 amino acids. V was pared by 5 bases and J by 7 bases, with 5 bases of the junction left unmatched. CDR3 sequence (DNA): TGTGCCTGGGAATGGGGAGGGGAGCAGTACTTC. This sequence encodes CAWEWGGEQYF. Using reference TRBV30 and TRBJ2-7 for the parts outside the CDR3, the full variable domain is SQTIHQWPATLVQPVGSPLSLECTVEGTSNPNLYWYRQAAGRGLQLLFYSVGIGQISSEVPQNLSASRPQDRQFILSSKKLLLSDSGFYLCAWEWGGEQYFGPGTRLTVT.

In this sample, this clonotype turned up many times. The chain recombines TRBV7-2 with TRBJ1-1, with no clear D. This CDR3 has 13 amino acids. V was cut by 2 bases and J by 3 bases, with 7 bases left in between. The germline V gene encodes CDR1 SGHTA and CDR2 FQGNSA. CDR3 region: CASSLNGYTEAFF. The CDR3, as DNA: TGTGCCAGCAGCTTAAACGGGTACACTGAAGCTTTCTTT.

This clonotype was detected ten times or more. The DNA for the CDR3 is TGTGCCAGCAGTCATCTATACGAGCAGTACTTC. Protein: CASSHLYEQYF. This chain links TRBV6-2 or TRBV6-3 with TRBJ2-7; D is undetermined. V lost 5 bases, J lost 4 bases, and 6 bases lay in between. Germline V gene lookup returns CDR1 MNHEY and CDR2 SVGEGT. CDR3 length: 11 residues.

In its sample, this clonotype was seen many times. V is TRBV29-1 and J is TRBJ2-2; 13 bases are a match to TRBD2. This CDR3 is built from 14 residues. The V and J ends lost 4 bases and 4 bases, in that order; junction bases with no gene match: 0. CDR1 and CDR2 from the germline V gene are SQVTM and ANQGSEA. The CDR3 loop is CSVGLAGGTGELFF. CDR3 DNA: TGCAGCGTTGGACTAGCGGGAGGCACCGGGGAGCTGTTTTTT.

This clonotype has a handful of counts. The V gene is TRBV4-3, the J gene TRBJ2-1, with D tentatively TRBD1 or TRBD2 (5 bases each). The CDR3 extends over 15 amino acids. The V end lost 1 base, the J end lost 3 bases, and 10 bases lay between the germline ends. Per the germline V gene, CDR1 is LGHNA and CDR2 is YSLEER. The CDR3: CASSQVSGGYNEQFF. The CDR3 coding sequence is TGCGCCAGCAGCCAAGTATCTGGGGGCTACAATGAGCAGTTCTTC.

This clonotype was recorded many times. CDR3 residues: CAIRPLVSSYNEQFF. The CDR3 coding sequence is TGTGCCATCAGACCTCTTGTGAGCTCCTACAATGAGCAGTTCTTC. The rearrangement links TRBV10-3 to TRBJ2-1; D is undetermined. This CDR3 spans 15 amino acids. Germline V gene data show CDR1 as ENHRY and CDR2 as SYGVKD. V was trimmed by 6 bases and J by 0 bases, leaving 12 bases between them.

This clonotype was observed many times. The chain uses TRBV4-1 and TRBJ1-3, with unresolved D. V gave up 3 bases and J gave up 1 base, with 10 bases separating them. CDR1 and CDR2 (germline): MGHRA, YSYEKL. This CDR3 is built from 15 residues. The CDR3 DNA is TGCGCCAGCAGCCACTTCCCGACGTCTGGAAACACCATATATTTT. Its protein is CASSHFPTSGNTIYF.

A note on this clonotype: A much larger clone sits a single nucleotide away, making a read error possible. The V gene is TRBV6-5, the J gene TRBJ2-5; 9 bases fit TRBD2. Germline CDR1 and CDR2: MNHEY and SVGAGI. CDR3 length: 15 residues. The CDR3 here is CASSYPTSGQLAQHF. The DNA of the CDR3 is TGTGCCAGCAGTTACCCGACTAGCGGCCAATTGGCCCAGCACTTC.

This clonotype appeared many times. The CDR3 spells CSASSPGGGYGYTF. The CDR3 DNA follows: TGCAGTGCTAGTAGTCCAGGGGGAGGTTATGGCTACACCTTC. The V and J genes are TRBV20-1 and TRBJ1-2; TRBD1 aligns across 7 bases. Germline trimming cut 3 bases from V and 5 bases from J; bases unmatched to any gene: 9. CDR1 and CDR2 from the germline V gene are DFQATT and SNEGSKA (reference sequence). The CDR3 loop spans 14 amino acids.

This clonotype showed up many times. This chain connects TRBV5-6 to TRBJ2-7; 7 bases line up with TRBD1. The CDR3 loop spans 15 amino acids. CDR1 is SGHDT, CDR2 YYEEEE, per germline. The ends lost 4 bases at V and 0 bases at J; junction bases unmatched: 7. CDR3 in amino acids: CASSLSGGASYEQYF. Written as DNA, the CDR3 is TGTGCCAGCAGCCTTTCAGGGGGAGCCTCCTACGAGCAGTACTTC. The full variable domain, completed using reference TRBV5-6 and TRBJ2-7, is DAGVTQSPTHLIKTRGQQVTLRCSPKSGHDTVSWYQQALGQGPQFIFQYYEEEERQRGNFPDRFSGHQFPNYSSELNVNALLLGDSALYLCASSLSGGASYEQYFGPGTRLTVT.

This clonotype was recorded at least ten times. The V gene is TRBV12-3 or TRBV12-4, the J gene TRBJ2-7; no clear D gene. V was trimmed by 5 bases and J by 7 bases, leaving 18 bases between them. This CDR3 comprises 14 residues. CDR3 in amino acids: CASSPDRYGREQYF. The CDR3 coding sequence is TGTGCCAGCAGTCCGGACCGATATGGTAGGGAGCAGTACTTC.

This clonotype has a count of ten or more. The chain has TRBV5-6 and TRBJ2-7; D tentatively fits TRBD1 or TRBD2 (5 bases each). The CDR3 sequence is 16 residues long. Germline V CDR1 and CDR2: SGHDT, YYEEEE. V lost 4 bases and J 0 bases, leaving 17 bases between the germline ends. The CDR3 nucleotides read TGTGCCAGCAGCCAGTTATGGGGACCGAGCTCCTACGAGCAGTACTTC. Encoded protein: CASSQLWGPSSYEQYF.